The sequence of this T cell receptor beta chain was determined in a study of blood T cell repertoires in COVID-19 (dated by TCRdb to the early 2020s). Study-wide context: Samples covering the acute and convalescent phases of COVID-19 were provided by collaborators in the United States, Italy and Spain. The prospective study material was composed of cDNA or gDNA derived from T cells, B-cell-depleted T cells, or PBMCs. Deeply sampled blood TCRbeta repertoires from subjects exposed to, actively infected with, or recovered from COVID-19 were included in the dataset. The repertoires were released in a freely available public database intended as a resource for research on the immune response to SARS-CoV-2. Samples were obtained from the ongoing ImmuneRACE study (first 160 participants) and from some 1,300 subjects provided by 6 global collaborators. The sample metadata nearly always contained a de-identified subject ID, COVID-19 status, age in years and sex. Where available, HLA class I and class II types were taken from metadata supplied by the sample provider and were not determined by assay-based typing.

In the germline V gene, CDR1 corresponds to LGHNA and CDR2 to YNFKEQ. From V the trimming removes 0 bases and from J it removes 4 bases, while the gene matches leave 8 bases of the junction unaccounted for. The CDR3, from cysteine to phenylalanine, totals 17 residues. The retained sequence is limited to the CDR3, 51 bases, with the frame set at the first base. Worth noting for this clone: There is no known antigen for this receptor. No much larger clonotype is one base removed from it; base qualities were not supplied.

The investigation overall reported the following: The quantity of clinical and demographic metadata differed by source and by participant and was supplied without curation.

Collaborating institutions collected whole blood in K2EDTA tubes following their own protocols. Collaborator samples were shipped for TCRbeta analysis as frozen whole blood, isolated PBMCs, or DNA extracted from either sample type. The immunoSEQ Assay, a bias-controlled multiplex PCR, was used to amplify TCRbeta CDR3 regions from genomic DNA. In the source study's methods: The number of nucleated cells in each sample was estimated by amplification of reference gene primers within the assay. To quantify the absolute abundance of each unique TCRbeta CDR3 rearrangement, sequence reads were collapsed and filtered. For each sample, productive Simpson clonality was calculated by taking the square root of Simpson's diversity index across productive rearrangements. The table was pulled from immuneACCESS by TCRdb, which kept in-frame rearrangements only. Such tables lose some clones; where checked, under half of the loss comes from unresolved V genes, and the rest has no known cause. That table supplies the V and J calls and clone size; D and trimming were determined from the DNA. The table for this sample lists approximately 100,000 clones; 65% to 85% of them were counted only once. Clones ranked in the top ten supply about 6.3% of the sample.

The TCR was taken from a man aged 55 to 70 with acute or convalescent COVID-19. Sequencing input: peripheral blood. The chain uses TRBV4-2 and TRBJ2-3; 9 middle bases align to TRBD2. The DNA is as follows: TGTGCCAGCAGCCAAGATCTGCGGGGGGGCCCCGCAGATACGCAGTATTTT. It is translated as CASSQDLRGGPADTQYF.